What follows are 11 T cell receptor beta chains derived from one specimen sequenced in a study of cytomegalovirus exposure and HLA in healthy donors. With 60 Vbeta and 13 Jbeta primers, the PCR was carried out. Generated by immunoSEQ multiplex PCR, the TCRdb table keeps only in-frame clones and is missing some. The table lists 150,000 or so clones, approximately 72% of them singletons. The specimen sequenced was PBMCs. The origin of the receptors is a female donor in good health and CMV-seronegative.

In nucleotides, the CDR3 is TGTGCCAGCAGCCCGCGTAGCGGGAGGGTAACAGATACGCAGTATTTT. Its translation is CASSPRSGRVTDTQYF. V gene TRBV7-9 combines with J gene TRBJ2-3; 11 bases line up with TRBD2. The CDR3 extends over 16 amino acids. CDR1 is SEHNR and CDR2 is FQNEAQ in the germline V gene (reference sequence). The ends lost 5 bases at V and 3 bases at J; junction bases unmatched: 7.

This rearrangement joins TRBV5-4 to TRBJ1-2; 8 nucleotides agree with TRBD1. V trimming: 3 bases; J trimming: 3 bases; junction bases outside the gene matches: 7. The germline gives CDR1 SGHNT, CDR2 YYREEE (reference sequence). The CDR3 extends over 15 amino acids. The CDR3 loop reads CASSSGQGADYGYTF. The CDR3 nucleotides read TGTGCCAGCAGCTCCGGACAGGGCGCTGACTATGGCTACACCTTC.

V gene TRBV10-3 combines with J gene TRBJ2-5; TRBD1 aligns across 7 bases. The end of the DNA fits TRBJ2-7 better, so the J call may be wrong. CDR3 length equals 14 residues. The germline gives CDR1 ENHRY, CDR2 SYGVKD. CDR3 region: CAISEKGQIYEQYF. CDR3 in DNA: TGTGCCATCAGTGAGAAGGGACAGATCTACGAGCAGTACTTC.

This clone was counted a few times. The rearrangement uses TRBV2 and TRBJ2-6; D is perhaps TRBD1 (6 bases). Trimming took off 8 bases at V and 1 base at J, with 15 bases between the two ends. CDR3 length: 16 residues. Germline assignment: CDR1 SNHLY and CDR2 FYNNEI. CDR3 loop: CASVGQLLSGANVLTF. The CDR3 DNA reads as TGTGCCAGCGTCGGACAGTTACTATCTGGGGCCAACGTCCTGACTTTC.

In regard to this clone: Other DNA sequences in the same sample also yield this CDR3. DNA of the CDR3: TGTGCCAGCAGCCCCGACAGGGGAAATGAGCAGTTCTTC. As protein: CASSPDRGNEQFF. The V and J genes are TRBV7-7 and TRBJ2-1; TRBD1 aligns across 8 bases. The germline V gene encodes CDR1 SSHAT and CDR2 FNYEAQ (reference sequence). The CDR3 has 13 amino acids. After removal of 5 bases from V and 7 bases from J, the junction contained 4 bases not matched to a gene.

V usage is TRBV5-1 and J usage is TRBJ2-1; D may be TRBD2 (6 bases). The CDR3 is made up of 16 amino acids. V lost 0 bases and J 1 base, leaving 11 bases between the germline ends. Germline V gives CDR1 SGHRS, CDR2 YFSETQ. The CDR3 coding sequence is TGCGCCAGCAGCTTGGAGGGACTCGATTCCTACAATGAGCAGTTCTTC. Translated, it gives CASSLEGLDSYNEQFF.

The chain combines TRBV9 with TRBJ2-5; 11 nucleotides agree with TRBD2. The CDR3 is 16 amino acids. Germline loops: CDR1 SGDLS, CDR2 YYNGEE. V was pared by 3 bases and J by 2 bases, with 6 bases of the junction left unmatched. The chain's CDR3 is CASSAGLAGEQETQYF. The CDR3 DNA reads TGTGCCAGCAGCGCTGGACTAGCGGGTGAACAAGAGACCCAGTACTTC.

This sequence joins TRBV7-9 and TRBJ1-2; 10 nucleotides agree with TRBD1. Per the germline V gene, CDR1 is SEHNR and CDR2 is FQNEAQ (reference sequence). The CDR3 has 14 residues. V lost 4 bases and J lost 8; bases outside the gene matches: 7. Written as DNA, the CDR3 is TGTGCCAGCAGCTCGACAGGGGGCGCGGGCGGCTACACCTTC. Translated, it gives CASSSTGGAGGYTF.

The rearrangement links TRBV5-4 to TRBJ2-2; D is uncertain. Germline assignment: CDR1 SGHNT and CDR2 YYREEE (reference sequence). The length of the CDR3 is 15 residues. Trimming stripped 4 bases from V and 5 bases from J, with 15 bases between. The DNA of the CDR3 is TGTGCCAGCAGCCTCGGATCTTCACTAACCGGGGAGCTGTTTTTT. It yields the protein CASSLGSSLTGELFF.

This chain connects TRBV13 to TRBJ1-1, with D possibly TRBD1 on 6 matching bases. The CDR3 has 14 amino acids. Trimming took 5 bases from V and 4 from J, leaving 14 bases between them. Germline lookup yields CDR1 PRHDT and CDR2 FYEKMQ (reference sequence). The DNA for the CDR3 is TGTGCCAGCAGCGTTGCAGGGGTTTCCACTGAAGCTTTCTTT. This translates into CASSVAGVSTEAFF.

This clone showed up just once. The chain joins TRBV5-1 to TRBJ1-1; maybe TRBD1 (5 bases). The CDR3 is made up of 13 amino acids. Trimming removed 7 bases from V and 0 bases from J, with 10 bases in between. In germline, CDR1 is SGHRS, CDR2 YFSETQ. The CDR3 nucleotides are TGCGCCAGCCGGACACTTATGAACACTGAAGCTTTCTTT. Translated: CASRTLMNTEAFF. Full variable domain (remainder filled in from reference TRBV5-1 and TRBJ1-1): KAGVTQTPRYLIKTRGQQVTLSCSPISGHRSVSWYQQTPGQGLQFLFEYFSETQRNKGNFPGRFSGRQFSNSRSEMNVSTLELGDSALYLCASRTLMNTEAFFGQGTRLTVV.